Listed below are T cell receptor beta chains from one sample, sequenced in a study of OX40 agonist ivuxolimab in advanced cancers. Repertoires were generated with immunoSEQ multiplex PCR, while TCRdb's copy carries only in-frame clones and drops some. The table records roughly 29,000 clones, approximately 83% of them present only once. Sequenced material: CD4+ or CD8+ T cells sorted from blood, taken in a trial of the OX40 agonist ivuxolimab. The receptors were sampled from an adult with an advanced solid tumor such as melanoma, head and neck, liver or kidney cancer. Each CDR3 is given with its conserved first and last residue. D genes are given only for firm matches. For some rows the clone size is stated as once, few or many, or as a class when expanded; others skip it.

TRBV28	TRBD1	TRBJ2-5	.	TGTGCCAGCAGGAACAACAGGGGGCAGGAGACCCAGTACTTC	CASRNNRGQETQYF
TRBV27	.	TRBJ1-5	.	TGTGCCAGCATATCGCGTGTAGGTGGTCAGCCCCAGCATTTT	CASISRVGGQPQHF
TRBV7-9	.	TRBJ1-6	.	TGTGCCAGCAGGGGGGGAGAGAGCTCCTATAATTCACCCCTCCACTTT	CASRGGESSYNSPLHF
TRBV4-2	.	TRBJ2-7	.	TGTGCCAGCAGCCAAGAGGACACCCGTTTGTACGAGCAGTACTTC	CASSQEDTRLYEQYF
TRBV19	.	TRBJ1-1	.	TGTGCCAGTAGTCAACAAATCATCACAATGAACACTGAAGCTTTCTTT	CASSQQIITMNTEAFF
TRBV27	TRBD1	TRBJ1-1	once	TGTGCCAGCATTTCCGGGACAGGGAACACTGAAGCTTTCTTT	CASISGTGNTEAFF
TRBV29-1	TRBD1	TRBJ2-1	.	TGCAGCGTTGAGGGGGAACAGGGGATATCCTACAATGAGCAGTTCTTC	CSVEGEQGISYNEQFF
TRBV29-1	TRBD1	TRBJ2-1	.	TGCAGCGTCGACAGGGGGTCTCATGAGCAGTTCTTC	CSVDRGSHEQFF
TRBV21-1	.	TRBJ1-3	.	TGTGCCAGCAGCAAAAGCCATATCGGGGCTGGAAACACCATATATTTT	CASSKSHIGAGNTIYF
TRBV4-2	TRBD2	TRBJ2-1	.	TGTGCCAGCAGCCAAGATCAGGGCGGGGGATTCGATGAGCAGTTCTTC	CASSQDQGGGFDEQFF
TRBV13	TRBD2	TRBJ2-1	once	TGTGCCAGCAGCGGGGCGGGAGGCAGAAGTGAGCAGTTCTTC	CASSGAGGRSEQFF
TRBV28	.	TRBJ2-5	.	TGTGCCAGCAGGAGGGGGAAAGAGACCCAGTACTTC	CASRRGKETQYF
TRBV7-9	.	TRBJ2-2	.	TGTGCCAGCAGCTTGGGACGAACCGGGGAGCTGTTTTTT	CASSLGRTGELFF
TRBV19	.	TRBJ2-5	.	TGTGCCAGTAGTATAGATGCGGACACTTCGTACCAAGAGACCCAGTACTTC	CASSIDADTSYQETQYF